The 12 T cell receptor beta chains reported below all come from one sample, sequenced in a study of cytomegalovirus exposure and HLA in healthy donors. Assay used: immunoSEQ multiplex PCR; TCRdb lists only in-frame clones, some missing. The table includes some 170,000 clones, 89% detected once. Sequenced sample: PBMCs. The receptors were gathered from a woman aged 18 to 35 in good health and CMV-seropositive.

The J gene is TRBJ1-2, the V gene TRBV9, with D perhaps matching TRBD1 (5 bases). In germline, CDR1 is SGDLS, CDR2 YYNGEE. The CDR3 sequence is 14 residues long. The V gene lost 0 bases and the J gene lost 6 bases, with 12 bases spanning the gap. The chain's CDR3 is CASSVAWTLDGYTF. CDR3 DNA sequence: TGTGCCAGCAGCGTAGCTTGGACACTGGATGGCTACACCTTC. Complete variable domain (other parts from reference TRBV9 and TRBJ1-2): DSGVTQTPKHLITATGQRVTLRCSPRSGDLSVYWYQQSLDQGLQFLIQYYNGEERAKGNILERFSAQQFPDLHSELNLSSLELGDSALYFCASSVAWTLDGYTFGSGTRLTVV.

The rearrangement joins TRBV9 to TRBJ2-7, with D perhaps matching TRBD2 (5 bases). Germline CDR1 SGDLS, CDR2 YYNGEE. Trimming shortened V by 0 bases and J by 2 bases, and 15 bases separated the two germline ends. The CDR3 covers 16 residues. The CDR3 sequence: CASSVGPSVGAYEQYF. CDR3 sequence (DNA): TGTGCCAGCAGCGTAGGCCCTTCGGTGGGAGCCTACGAGCAGTACTTC.

This clone was seen just once. This chain links TRBV9 with TRBJ2-7; 11 bases match TRBD2. The germline CDR1 and CDR2 sequences are SGDLS and YYNGEE. The CDR3 extends over 15 amino acids. V lost 4 bases and J lost 0; bases outside the gene matches: 3. The CDR3 sequence is CASSKGTSGSYEQYF. The CDR3 DNA reads as TGTGCCAGCAGCAAAGGGACTAGCGGCTCCTACGAGCAGTACTTC.

Written as DNA, the CDR3 is TGTGCCAGCAGCTTAGCCGATAGCGGCTCCTACGAGCAGTACTTC. Its protein product is CASSLADSGSYEQYF. The V call is TRBV7-2, the J call TRBJ2-7; weak D call: TRBD2 (6 bases). The CDR3 contains 15 residues. Germline V CDR1 and CDR2: SGHTA, FQGNSA. The V end lost 0 bases, the J end lost 0 bases, and 9 bases lay between the germline ends.

The rearrangement links TRBV30 to TRBJ2-2, with 10 nucleotides matching TRBD1. The CDR3 is 14 residues long. Germline assignment: CDR1 GTSNPN and CDR2 SVGIG (reference sequence). J lost 7 bases, V lost 4 bases, and 6 bases had no gene match. CDR3 region: CAWTPGQGYGELFF. In nucleotides, the CDR3 is TGTGCCTGGACACCGGGACAGGGGTACGGGGAGCTGTTTTTT.

The chain recombines TRBV30 with TRBJ2-1; D is unresolved. This CDR3 contains 15 residues. V was trimmed by 2 bases and J by 0 bases, leaving 11 bases between them. CDR1 and CDR2 from the germline V gene are GTSNPN and SVGIG (reference sequence). In DNA, the CDR3 is TGTGCCTGGAGTTCCCCATCGAGCTCCTACAATGAGCAGTTCTTC. Amino acid sequence: CAWSSPSSSYNEQFF.

The rearrangement joins TRBV19 to TRBJ2-5, with TRBD2 identical over 7 bases. The CDR3 has 14 residues. Germline CDR1 reads LNHDA; CDR2 reads SQIVND (reference sequence). V gave up 1 base and J gave up 5 bases; unmatched junction bases: 4. DNA for the CDR3: TGTGCCAGTAGTATAGGCGGCGGGAGCGAGACCCAGTACTTC. Residues: CASSIGGGSETQYF.

The rearrangement joins TRBV28 to TRBJ1-2; 7 nucleotides match TRBD1. The CDR3 contains 12 residues. Losses at the gene ends were 5 bases for V and 7 bases for J; bases not matched to a gene: 4. CDR1 is MDHEN, CDR2 SYDVKM, per germline. Here the CDR3 DNA reads TGTGCCAGCAGTCACAACAGGGGTGGCTACACCTTC. Residues: CASSHNRGGYTF.

J is TRBJ2-6 and V is TRBV9; the D gene is possibly TRBD2 (6 bases). CDR1 and CDR2 (germline): SGDLS, YYNGEE. The CDR3 spans 16 residues. Trimming took off 4 bases at V and 1 base at J, with 12 bases between the two ends. The CDR3, as DNA: TGTGCCAGCAGCTTCGGGACTCAATCTGGGGCCAACGTCCTGACTTTC. This translates into CASSFGTQSGANVLTF. Looking up the rest from reference TRBV9 and TRBJ2-6 gives the full variable domain: DSGVTQTPKHLITATGQRVTLRCSPRSGDLSVYWYQQSLDQGLQFLIQYYNGEERAKGNILERFSAQQFPDLHSELNLSSLELGDSALYFCASSFGTQSGANVLTFGAGSRLTVL.

This sequence joins TRBV10-1 and TRBJ1-1; D uncertain. This CDR3 region has 12 residues. V lost 4 bases and J 8 bases, leaving 11 bases between the germline ends. Germline CDR1 and CDR2: WNHNN and SYGVQD (reference sequence). In DNA form, the CDR3 reads TGCGCCAGCAGTGCCGCCAACGGGGAAGCTTTCTTT. Translating gives CASSAANGEAFF.

The genes are TRBV12-5 and TRBJ2-1; D perhaps matches TRBD2 (6 bases). The V gene's germline CDR1 is LGHNT and CDR2 FRNRAP. This CDR3 is 13 amino acids long. The ends were cut back, 2 bases at V and 7 bases at J, with 9 bases in the middle. The CDR3 bases are TGTGCTAGTGGTTTGACTGGGGGGAATGAGCAGTTCTTC. Translated: CASGLTGGNEQFF.

The chain recombines TRBV28 with TRBJ1-2; 11 positions match TRBD1. This CDR3 has 15 amino acids. From germline, CDR1 is MDHEN and CDR2 SYDVKM. The V segment lost 8 bases and the J segment 7 bases; nucleotides outside the gene matches: 12. CDR3 protein: CASGFVGQGARGYTF. As DNA, the CDR3 is TGTGCCAGCGGCTTCGTTGGACAGGGGGCTCGTGGCTACACCTTC.